These 32 T cell receptor beta chains were sequenced from one sample in a study of beta chain features in type 1 diabetes. As every portion of the isolated RNA was reverse transcribed, the sequencing read expressed TCRB transcripts. Sequencing used immunoSEQ multiplex PCR; TCRdb keeps in-frame clones, though not all of them. The sample consists of under 550,000 clones, roughly an eighth of them appearing once. The sample consisted of naive CD4+ T cells from blood. These receptors originate from a woman younger than 30 in good health.

This clone was seen only a few times. V gene TRBV28 combines with J gene TRBJ2-4; TRBD1 aligns across 7 bases. Looked up from germline, CDR1 is MDHEN and CDR2 is SYDVKM. The CDR3 extends over 11 amino acids. The junction had 11 bases not matched to a gene; V was cut back by 8 bases and J by 16 bases. CDR3 residues: CASSQGGSIYF. The CDR3 DNA follows: TGTGCCAGCTCCCAAGGGGGCTCAATATACTTC.

This chain connects TRBV9 to TRBJ2-3; D not certain. The CDR3 runs 14 residues. With 0 bases removed from V and 1 base from J, the gap between germline ends came to 6 bases. CDR1 SGDLS and CDR2 YYNGEE come from the germline V gene. CDR3 in amino acids: CASSVATGTDTQYF. The CDR3 region has the DNA TGTGCCAGCAGCGTAGCTACCGGCACAGATACGCAGTATTTT.

This clone has a handful of counts. Written as DNA, the CDR3 is TGTGCCAGCAGTTACCGGCAAAACACCGGGGAGCTGTTTTTT. Its protein product is CASSYRQNTGELFF. The chain couples TRBV6-5 to TRBJ2-2; no reliable D call. V was trimmed by 2 bases and J by 2 bases, leaving 6 bases between them. Germline CDR1 and CDR2: MNHEY and SVGAGI. There are 14 residues in the CDR3.

The sample holds a few counts of this clone. The chain recombines TRBV7-9 with TRBJ2-1, with D possibly TRBD1 on 6 matching bases. This CDR3 spans 16 amino acids. CDR1 and CDR2 (germline): SEHNR, FQNEAQ (reference sequence). Trimming removed 2 bases at V and 5 bases at J, with 16 bases between. CDR3 region: CASSLPTGPPHNEQFF. CDR3 nucleotides: TGTGCCAGCAGCTTACCGACAGGTCCGCCCCACAATGAGCAGTTCTTC.

The chain carries TRBV7-2 and TRBJ1-1; 9 bases agree with TRBD1. CDR1 is SGHTA, CDR2 FQGNSA, per germline. V was pared by 3 bases and J by 3 bases, with 5 bases of the junction left unmatched. This CDR3 comprises 15 residues. CDR3 nucleotides: TGTGCCAGCAGCTTTACAGGGGGCGGTTACACTGAAGCTTTCTTT. Its translation: CASSFTGGGYTEAFF.

This clone was observed a handful of times. The chain combines TRBV5-6 with TRBJ1-2; a possible D gene is TRBD1 (6 bases). The V end lost 0 bases, the J end lost 4 bases, and 10 bases lay between the germline ends. There are 14 residues in the CDR3. Germline V gene lookup returns CDR1 SGHDT and CDR2 YYEEEE. The CDR3 reads CASSLGRTAYGYTF. CDR3 in DNA: TGTGCCAGCAGCTTGGGTAGGACAGCCTATGGCTACACCTTC.

CDR3 sequence reads: CASSLASGGHNEQFF. DNA for the CDR3: TGTGCCAGCAGCTTAGCTAGCGGGGGTCACAATGAGCAGTTCTTC. This rearrangement joins TRBV7-9 to TRBJ2-1; 9 positions agree with TRBD2. Looked up from germline, CDR1 is SEHNR and CDR2 is FQNEAQ (reference sequence). The CDR3 sequence is 15 residues long. The V gene end was trimmed by 0 bases and the J gene end by 5 bases; junction bases not matched to a gene: 2.

There are a few counts of this clone. The chain links TRBV28 to TRBJ1-5; D call uncertain. The germline V and J ends were trimmed by 1 base and 7 bases, with 5 bases remaining between them. Germline V gene lookup returns CDR1 MDHEN and CDR2 SYDVKM. There are 12 residues in the CDR3. The CDR3 DNA reads as TGTGCCAGCAGTTTATCCTGGCAGCCCCAGCATTTT. Its translation is CASSLSWQPQHF. The whole variable domain, remainder taken from reference TRBV28 and TRBJ1-5, is DVKVTQSSRYLVKRTGEKVFLECVQDMDHENMFWYRQDPGLGLRLIYFSYDVKMKEKGDIPEGYSVSREKKERFSLILESASTNQTSMYLCASSLSWQPQHFGDGTRLSIL.

In this sample, this clone turned up a few times. This sequence joins TRBV27 and TRBJ1-2, with 8 bases matching TRBD1. The length of the CDR3 is 15 residues. V was clipped by 3 bases and J by 2 bases; unmatched bases: 5. CDR1 is MNHEY and CDR2 is SMNVEV in the germline V gene (reference sequence). CDR3 DNA: TGTGCCAGCAGTTTCCCCCGGACAGGGAACTATGGCTACACCTTC. It translates to CASSFPRTGNYGYTF.

This clone turned up a few times. This chain links TRBV29-1 with TRBJ2-3; possible D gene TRBD2, 6 bases. V shed 1 base and J shed 4 bases, with 15 bases lying between them. Per germline, CDR1 SQVTM and CDR2 ANQGSEA. CDR3 length: 15 residues. Here the CDR3 DNA reads TGCAGCGTTGAAGGAGCCCGCGGAGGGCCAGATACGCAGTATTTT. It translates to CSVEGARGGPDTQYF.

The V and J genes are TRBV7-3 and TRBJ2-5, with D possibly matching TRBD2 (6 bases). The CDR3 contains 14 residues. Germline V gives CDR1 SGHTA, CDR2 FQGTGA. Trimming shortened V by 4 bases and J by 2 bases, and 11 bases separated the two germline ends. CDR3 protein: CASSSAGGQETQYF. In nucleotides, the CDR3 is TGTGCCAGCAGCTCGGCCGGGGGACAAGAGACCCAGTACTTC.

The chain is built from TRBV7-9 and TRBJ2-5, with D possibly matching TRBD1 (6 bases). The CDR3 is 15 residues long. Germline CDR1 SEHNR, CDR2 FQNEAQ (reference sequence). The V end was cut by 5 bases, the J end by 5 bases, with 18 bases between. DNA for the CDR3: TGTGCCAGCAGCCGAGGTACTACAGGGAAGGAGACCCAGTACTTC. Translated, it gives CASSRGTTGKETQYF.

As regards this clone: In the same sample, other DNA sequences code for this CDR3. V gene TRBV9 combines with J gene TRBJ1-2; no clear D. V was pared by 2 bases and J by 4 bases, with 3 bases between. The germline V gene has CDR1 SGDLS and CDR2 YYNGEE. This CDR3 spans 11 amino acids. The CDR3 DNA reads TGTGCCAGCAGCGTTGGCTATGGCTACACCTTC. Translated, it gives CASSVGYGYTF.

The gene calls are TRBV29-1 and TRBJ2-3, with a weak D call TRBD1 (6 bases). The germline V gene has CDR1 SQVTM and CDR2 ANQGSEA. V was trimmed by 8 bases and J by 0 bases, leaving 15 bases between them. The CDR3 is 14 amino acids. The CDR3 loop is CSIRQGSSTDTQYF. DNA of the CDR3: TGCAGCATACGGCAGGGGTCTAGCACAGATACGCAGTATTTT.

The table lists this clone with a few counts. This sequence joins TRBV11-2 and TRBJ2-1; unclear D gene. The CDR3 is 14 amino acids. From germline, CDR1 is SGHAT and CDR2 FQNNGV. The germline V and J ends were trimmed by 3 bases and 4 bases, with 10 bases remaining between them. The CDR3 region is CASSLGGSYNEQFF. DNA of the CDR3: TGTGCCAGCAGCTTGGGCGGAAGTTACAATGAGCAGTTCTTC.

This clone turned up a few times. V gene TRBV9 combines with J gene TRBJ2-6; no clear D. The CDR3 has 15 residues. Deletions cut 1 base from V and 0 bases from J, with 5 bases between. Germline CDR1 is SGDLS and CDR2 is YYNGEE. The CDR3 loop is CASSVTGSGANVLTF. CDR3 nucleotide sequence: TGTGCCAGCAGCGTAACCGGCTCTGGGGCCAACGTCCTGACTTTC.

Points on this clone: The junction departs from germline at one end; a sequencing error may be responsible. The sample holds other DNA sequences that translate to the same CDR3. V gene TRBV7-2 combines with J gene TRBJ2-3; 12 nucleotides align to TRBD2. This CDR3 has 16 residues. CDR1 and CDR2 (germline): SGHTA, FQGNSA. The CDR3 DNA follows: TGTGCCAGCAGTCCTTCTAGCGGGGGGGCCTGGGATACGCAGTACTTT. Its protein is CASSPSSGGAWDTQYF.

In this sample, this clone turned up many times. This chain connects TRBV14 to TRBJ1-5; 7 nucleotides match TRBD1. The CDR3 extends over 17 amino acids. Losses at the gene ends were 4 bases for V and 3 bases for J; bases not matched to a gene: 12. Germline CDR1 is SGHDN and CDR2 is FVKESK. CDR3 DNA sequence: TGTGCCAGCAGCCTTTCAGAGGGGGCGAGGGCCAATCAGCCCCAGCATTTT. It encodes CASSLSEGARANQPQHF. The full variable domain, in which reference TRBV14 and TRBJ1-5 provide the parts outside the CDR3, is EAGVTQFPSHSVIEKGQTVTLRCDPISGHDNLYWYRRVMGKEIKFLLHFVKESKQDESGMPNNRFLAERTGGTYSTLKVQPAELEDSGVYFCASSLSEGARANQPQHFGDGTRLSIL.

The chain employs TRBV27 and TRBJ2-4; D gene uncertain. The CDR3 has 15 residues. Looked up from germline, CDR1 is MNHEY and CDR2 is SMNVEV (reference sequence). V dropped 7 bases and J dropped 0 bases, with 13 bases sitting between them. The CDR3 is CASTPRHVAKNIQYF. The CDR3 region has the DNA TGTGCCAGCACTCCCCGCCATGTAGCCAAAAACATTCAGTACTTC.

The gene calls are TRBV30 and TRBJ2-5; TRBD2 matches at 13 bases. V was clipped by 3 bases and J by 4 bases; unmatched bases: 17. The CDR3 runs to 19 residues. Germline loops: CDR1 GTSNPN, CDR2 SVGIG (reference sequence). This CDR3 reads CAWRARTGTSGIGLETQYF. In DNA form, the CDR3 reads TGTGCCTGGAGGGCCCGCACAGGGACTAGCGGGATTGGGTTAGAGACCCAGTACTTC.

This clone was observed a handful of times. The J gene is TRBJ2-1, the V gene TRBV5-4, with D possibly called TRBD1 or TRBD2 (5 bases each). V lost 2 bases to trimming and J lost 5 bases, with 8 bases between them. CDR1 SGHNT and CDR2 YYREEE come from the germline V gene (reference sequence). The CDR3 consists of 13 residues. The CDR3 DNA reads as TGTGCCAGCAGCTTACGGGGCCACAATGAGCAGTTCTTC. As protein: CASSLRGHNEQFF.

This clone was found a few times. The CDR3 DNA follows: TGTGCCAGCAGCGGCGCCGGGACAGGGGGCACTTGGGCCCAAGAGACCCAGTACTTC. It yields the protein CASSGAGTGGTWAQETQYF. This sequence joins TRBV9 and TRBJ2-5, with TRBD1 matching 12 bases. V gave up 3 bases and J gave up 1 base; unmatched junction bases: 13. Germline V CDR1 and CDR2: SGDLS, YYNGEE. The CDR3 consists of 19 residues.

The rearrangement joins TRBV28 to TRBJ1-2; tentatively, D is TRBD1 (5 bases). The CDR3 runs to 12 residues. V was clipped by 5 bases and J by 7 bases, with 11 bases between them. Germline values: CDR1 MDHEN, CDR2 SYDVKM. The CDR3 reads CASSQVRAGYTF. The DNA of the CDR3 is TGTGCCAGCAGTCAGGTCAGGGCTGGCTACACCTTC.

The genes are TRBV6-5 and TRBJ2-1; 7 bases map to TRBD2. This CDR3 is 12 amino acids long. The germline V gene has CDR1 MNHEY and CDR2 SVGAGI. V lost 5 bases, J lost 6 bases, and 1 base stayed unmatched. CDR3 protein: CASSRTSNEQFF. CDR3 nucleotides: TGTGCCAGCAGTAGGACTAGCAATGAGCAGTTCTTC.

The chain has TRBV7-3 and TRBJ2-1, with 8 bases lining up with TRBD2. CDR1 and CDR2 from the germline V gene are SGHTA and FQGTGA. The trim removed 1 base at V and 7 bases at J, leaving 6 bases unmatched. The CDR3 contains 15 residues. The CDR3 DNA follows: TGTGCCAGCAGCTTAAGAGCGGGAGTGGGTAATGAGCAGTTCTTC. Its protein is CASSLRAGVGNEQFF.

This clone came up a few times. This chain uses TRBV11-3 with TRBJ2-1; tentatively, D is TRBD2 (6 bases). Germline V gene lookup returns CDR1 SGHNT and CDR2 YENEEA. V was shortened by 1 base and J by 6 bases, with 16 bases between the two germline ends. The CDR3 extends over 16 amino acids. The CDR3 DNA is TGTGCCAGCAGCTTAGGGTTGGGACTGACGACCAATGAGCAGTTCTTC. Translating it yields CASSLGLGLTTNEQFF. Looking up the rest from reference TRBV11-3 and TRBJ2-1 gives the full variable domain: EAGVVQSPRYKIIEKKQPVAFWCNPISGHNTLYWYLQNLGQGPELLIRYENEEAVDDSQLPKDRFSAERLKGVDSTLKIQPAELGDSAVYLCASSLGLGLTTNEQFFGPGTRLTVL.

A few counts support this clone. This rearrangement joins TRBV7-9 to TRBJ2-1; TRBD2 might be the D (6 bases). CDR3 size: 14 residues. With 1 base removed from V and 8 bases from J, the gap between germline ends came to 12 bases. Germline values: CDR1 SEHNR, CDR2 FQNEAQ (reference sequence). The CDR3, as DNA: TGTGCCAGCAGCTTAGGCCCCGGGGGTTATGAGCAGTTCTTC. Translation gives CASSLGPGGYEQFF.

This clone was observed a few times. The chain combines TRBV2 with TRBJ2-3, with D perhaps matching TRBD1 (6 bases). The V end was cut by 11 bases, the J end by 6 bases, with 18 bases between. Germline lookup yields CDR1 SNHLY and CDR2 FYNNEI. This CDR3 has 13 amino acids. The CDR3: CAGSQGPGDTQYF. Here the CDR3 DNA reads TGTGCCGGGTCACAGGGCCCCGGGGATACGCAGTATTTT.

This clone was picked up a small number of times. The genes are TRBV15 and TRBJ2-1, with 10 bases fitting TRBD1. Germline CDR1 reads LNHNV; CDR2 reads YYDKDF (reference sequence). There are 15 residues in the CDR3. After removal of 5 bases from V and 8 bases from J, the junction contained 9 bases not matched to a gene. CDR3 region: CATSGRDRGWDEQFF. The CDR3 nucleotides are TGTGCCACCAGCGGCCGGGACAGGGGATGGGATGAGCAGTTCTTC. Based on the CDR3 plus reference TRBV15 and TRBJ2-1, the full variable domain is DAMVIQNPRYQVTQFGKPVTLSCSQTLNHNVMYWYQQKSSQAPKLLFHYYDKDFNNEADTPDNFQSRRPNTSFCFLDIRSPGLGDTAMYLCATSGRDRGWDEQFFGPGTRLTVL.

Turning to this clone: Other DNA variants within this sample encode the same CDR3. The chain carries TRBV7-2 and TRBJ2-5, with D perhaps given as TRBD1 or TRBD2 (6 bases each). CDR3 length equals 14 residues. Per the germline V gene, CDR1 is SGHTA and CDR2 is FQGNSA. V was trimmed by 2 bases and J by 5 bases, leaving 12 bases between them. The CDR3 spells CASSLTGGRETQYF. In DNA, the CDR3 is TGTGCCAGCAGCTTAACCGGGGGCCGGGAGACCCAGTACTTC. Filled out from reference TRBV7-2 and TRBJ2-5, the complete variable domain reads GAGVSQSPSNKVTEKGKDVELRCDPISGHTALYWYRQSLGQGLEFLIYFQGNSAPDKSGLPSDRFSAERTGGSVSTLTIQRTQQEDSAVYLCASSLTGGRETQYFGPGTRLLVL.

This chain joins TRBV21-1 and TRBJ2-1; the D call of TRBD1 is as the table states it, not checked on the DNA. TRBV21-1 is a recognized pseudogene. The CDR3 has 18 amino acids. The CDR3 DNA sequence: TGTGCCAGCAGCAAAAACACCGACGGACAGCTTTCCTACAATGAGCAGTTCTTC. Residues: CASSKNTDGQLSYNEQFF.

This clone was recorded a few times. The V gene is TRBV7-2, the J gene TRBJ2-3, with a possible D match to TRBD2 (7 bases). The germline gives CDR1 SGHTA, CDR2 FQGNSA. The CDR3 runs to 15 residues. Between the trimmed V and J ends, which lost 1 base and 4 bases, there was a span of 12 bases. Here the CDR3 DNA reads TGTGCCAGCAGCTTAGGGGCGGGGGCCTCAGATACGCAGTATTTT. Amino acids: CASSLGAGASDTQYF.